This T cell receptor beta chain was observed in a study of identical twins (dated by TCRdb to about 2016). At the level of the whole study: The study deep-sequenced TCR alpha and beta repertoires from monozygotic twins, unrelated adults of various ages and cord blood to test whether fetal clonotypes persist. Replicate twin experiments were performed at different times using different library preparation protocols to rule out contamination. On the study overall, not on this receptor specifically: In beta out-of-frame sequences, excess twin sharing was weaker, because having fewer shared sequences lowered the signal-to-noise ratio. Invariant T cells such as MAIT and iNKT could partly confound zero-insertion analyses, although diverse VJ usage argued against such confounding for most clonotypes. Out-of-frame TCR alpha sequences shared between twins showed an excess of low generation-probability sequences compared with coincidental sharing between unrelated individuals. Fewer insertions were carried by abundant cord blood beta clonotypes, a similar but weaker trend appeared in young adult naive repertoires, and no such trend appeared in memory repertoires. Because the same donors could not be followed over many years, the conclusions relied on cross-sectional statistical analysis. In monozygotic twins, out-of-frame TCR alpha sharing was systematically underestimated by recombination models, although the models agreed with sharing between unrelated individuals.

There are 20 amino acids in the CDR3, from cysteine to phenylalanine inclusive. Only the CDR3 DNA is retained, 60 bases long and in frame from the first base. V is cut back by 6 bases and J by 5 bases, with 23 bases in the junction unmatched. The germline V gene encodes CDR1 MNHEY and CDR2 SVGEGT. All donors were healthy Caucasians. The researchers also sequenced three unrelated adults who were not twins: a male aged 18 to 30, a male aged 50 to 59, and a female aged 50 to 59. Using Miltenyi CD45RO+ enrichment and human naive T-cell isolation kits, memory (CD45RO+) and naive T cells were isolated from PBMC. A word on this clonotype: Its recognized antigen is unknown. Possible read error: a much larger clone is one base away.

Libraries were prepared through 5' RACE. The sample was run on an Illumina HiSeq 2000. A universal primer binding site was introduced by template switching, and a unique molecular identifier was present in the final cDNA, enabling accurate counting of TCR cDNA molecules. First-strand cDNA for TCR alpha and beta chains was synthesized from specific primers in the conserved constant-segment region. To control for contamination, each cDNA library was double barcoded with a SMART-Mk sample barcode plus Illumina barcodes. TruSeq adapter sequences and Illumina sample barcodes were added in two successive PCR steps. The Illumina HiSeq platform was used with custom primers to sequence TCR alpha and beta cDNA libraries. From the authors' description of their analysis: Unique molecular identifiers were extracted from raw reads with MiGEC, and CDR3 positions were determined with MiXCR. Recombination models were inferred per individual with the repgenHMM and IGoR tools using an EM algorithm. The analysis of shared clonotypes was done with the tcR package in R, with sharing normalized by the product of cloneset sizes. To study raw recombination free of thymic and clonal selection effects, out-of-frame nonproductive sequences were analyzed. Using fastp trimming at Q25 and MiXCR clonotype assembly, TCRdb reanalyzed the public sequencing data and kept in-frame beta chains. Entries that share a CDR3 protein sequence are merged under the most common genes and DNA. None of the V and J calls come from the authors' own analysis; TCRdb made them. In this sample the table shows a few hundred thousand distinct CDR3 sequences, approximately 18% of which occur a single time. Roughly 12% of the sample is in the top ten clones.

The chain joins TRBV6-2 or TRBV6-3 to TRBJ2-7, with 12 junctional bases fitting TRBD1. This TCR came from a middle-aged man in good health. Material: naive T cells sorted from blood. According to the study, the label for this sample's cell subset or site signals: cells isolated with a human naive T-cell isolation kit. The DNA reads TGTGCCAGCAGCTATCACTTTTCCCGGGACAGGGGGCGACAATCCAACGAGCAGTACTTC. Its translation is CASSYHFSRDRGRQSNEQYF.